The T cell receptor (beta chain) described here comes from a study of cytomegalovirus exposure and HLA in healthy donors. Points from the study as a whole: In a later analysis, DRB1 alleles had the most associated TCRs; HLA-C alleles the fewest. TCR beta chain V- and J-gene trimming was linked, in a later analysis, to a missense variant in DCLRE1C. A highly shared variant cluster was judged a likely technical artifact.

PCR employed 60 Vbeta and 13 Jbeta primers. Here immunoSEQ multiplex PCR was the method, and the copy in TCRdb shows in-frame clones only, minus some. This repertoire includes under 200,000 clones. CDR1 is MGHRA, CDR2 YSYEKL, per germline. The CDR3 has 14 amino acids. V lost 2 bases, J lost 2 bases, and 7 bases lay in between. As regards this clone: Its antigen is unknown.

This receptor was taken from a woman younger than 35 in good health and CMV-seropositive. V and J are TRBV4-1 and TRBJ1-3; D gene ambiguous. The specimen sequenced was PBMCs. CDR3: CASSQWGAGNTIYF. The CDR3 DNA reads TGCGCCAGCAGCCAATGGGGAGCTGGAAACACCATATATTTT.